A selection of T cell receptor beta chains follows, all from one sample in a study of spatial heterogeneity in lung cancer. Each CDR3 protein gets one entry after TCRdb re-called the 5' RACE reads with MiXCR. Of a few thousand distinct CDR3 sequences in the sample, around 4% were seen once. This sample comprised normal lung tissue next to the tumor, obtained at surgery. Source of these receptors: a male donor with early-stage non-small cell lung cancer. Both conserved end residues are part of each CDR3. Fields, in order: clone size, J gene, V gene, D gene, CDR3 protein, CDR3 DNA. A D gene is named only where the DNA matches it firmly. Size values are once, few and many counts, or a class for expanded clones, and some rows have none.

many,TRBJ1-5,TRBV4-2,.,CASSQDQLQPQHF,TGTGCCAGCAGCCAAGATCAGCTTCAGCCCCAGCATTTT
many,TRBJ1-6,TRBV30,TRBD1,CAWNRQGNSPLHF,TGTGCCTGGAACAGACAGGGAAATTCACCCCTCCACTTT
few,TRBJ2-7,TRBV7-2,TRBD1,CASSLADRASYEQYF,TGTGCCAGCAGCTTAGCAGACAGGGCGTCCTACGAGCAGTACTTC
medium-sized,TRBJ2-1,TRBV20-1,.,CSARTGFDEQFF,TGCAGTGCTAGGACTGGTTTCGATGAGCAGTTCTTC
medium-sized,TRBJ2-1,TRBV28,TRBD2,CASSRLAVYNEQFF,TGTGCCAGCAGTCGACTAGCGGTCTACAATGAGCAGTTCTTC
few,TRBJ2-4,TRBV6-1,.,CASSEEALAKNIQYF,TGTGCCAGCAGTGAGGAGGCTTTAGCCAAAAACATTCAGTACTTC
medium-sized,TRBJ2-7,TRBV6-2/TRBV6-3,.,CASSYSLYEQYF,TGTGCCAGCAGTTACTCGCTCTACGAGCAGTACTTC
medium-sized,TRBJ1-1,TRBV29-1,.,CSVVDFSPLTEAFF,TGCAGCGTTGTGGATTTCTCGCCTCTCACTGAAGCTTTCTTT
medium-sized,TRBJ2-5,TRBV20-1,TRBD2,CSASTSSKETQYF,TGCAGTGCTTCGACTAGCTCAAAAGAGACCCAGTACTTC
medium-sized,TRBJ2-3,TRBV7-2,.,CASSLDQGTDTQYF,TGTGCCAGCAGCTTAGATCAGGGCACAGATACGCAGTATTTT
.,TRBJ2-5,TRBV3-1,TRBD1,CASSFGQDRGETQYF,TGTGCCAGCAGTTTCGGGCAGGACAGGGGGGAGACCCAGTACTTC
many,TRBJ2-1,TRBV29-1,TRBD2,CSVGLGGRNEQFF,TGCAGCGTTGGTCTGGGAGGGAGGAATGAGCAGTTCTTC
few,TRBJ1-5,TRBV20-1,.,CSARQANQPQHF,TGCAGTGCTAGACAGGCCAATCAGCCCCAGCATTTT
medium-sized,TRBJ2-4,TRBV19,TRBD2,CASSTGLADPLQGNIQYF,TGTGCCAGTAGCACGGGACTAGCGGACCCCTTGCAAGGGAACATTCAGTACTTC
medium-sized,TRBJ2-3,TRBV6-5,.,CASRPFSTDTQYF,TGTGCCAGCAGGCCCTTTAGCACAGATACGCAGTATTTT
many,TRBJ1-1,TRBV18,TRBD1,CASSPSEGGPVEAFF,TGTGCCAGCTCACCTTCGGAAGGGGGCCCGGTTGAAGCTTTCTTT
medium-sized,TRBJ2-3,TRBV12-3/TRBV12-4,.,CASSLAGGRITDTQYF,TGTGCCAGCAGTTTAGCGGGAGGACGGATTACAGATACGCAGTATTTT
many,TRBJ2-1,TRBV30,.,CAWGTGTSYNEQFF,TGTGCCTGGGGAACCGGGACATCCTACAATGAGCAGTTCTTC
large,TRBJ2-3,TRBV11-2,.,CASSSKADTQYF,TGTGCCAGCAGCTCAAAAGCAGATACGCAGTATTTT
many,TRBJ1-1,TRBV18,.,CASSSQGHTEAFF,TGTGCCAGCTCATCACAGGGCCACACTGAAGCTTTCTTT
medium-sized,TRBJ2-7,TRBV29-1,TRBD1,CSVLDRFNYEQYF,TGCAGCGTTCTGGACAGGTTTAATTACGAGCAGTACTTC